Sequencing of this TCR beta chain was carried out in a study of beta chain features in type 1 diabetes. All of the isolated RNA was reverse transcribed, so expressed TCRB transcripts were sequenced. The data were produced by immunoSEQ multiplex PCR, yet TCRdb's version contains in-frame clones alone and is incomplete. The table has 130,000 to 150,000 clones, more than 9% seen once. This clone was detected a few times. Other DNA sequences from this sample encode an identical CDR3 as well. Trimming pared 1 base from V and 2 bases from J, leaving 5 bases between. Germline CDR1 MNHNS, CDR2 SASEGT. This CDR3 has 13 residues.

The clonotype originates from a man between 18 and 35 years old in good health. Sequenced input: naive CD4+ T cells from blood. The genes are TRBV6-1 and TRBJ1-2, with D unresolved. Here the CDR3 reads CASSEDRNYGYTF. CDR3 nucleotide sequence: TGTGCCAGCAGTGAAGACAGAAACTATGGCTACACCTTC.